This TCR beta chain derives from a study of cytomegalovirus exposure and HLA in healthy donors. CDR1 and CDR2 from the germline V gene are MNHNS and SASEGT. Trimming cost V 6 bases and J 6 bases; bases outside gene matches: 10. The CDR3 is made up of 15 amino acids. While the first cohort had over 650 subjects, the donors belonged to the separate validation cohort of 100 to 150 subjects. Profiling relied on immunoSEQ multiplex PCR, and the TCRdb table lists in-frame clones only, not all of them. The sample shows 90,000 to 150,000 clones, more than 85% of them seen only once. This receptor was obtained from a man aged 18 to 30 in good health and CMV-seropositive. V usage is TRBV6-1 and J usage is TRBJ1-5, with TRBD1 identical over 8 bases. The sequencing input was PBMCs. The CDR3 sequence is CASSGDRSSSQPQHF. Here the CDR3 DNA reads TGTGCCAGCAGCGGGGACAGGTCGAGTAGTCAGCCCCAGCATTTT.